Described below is a single T cell receptor (beta chain) sequence and its context. These data are taken from a study of shared clonotypes between healthy human individuals. The CDR3 is 16 residues long. V was cut by 3 bases and J by 4 bases, with 18 bases left in between. Germline values: CDR1 MDHEN, CDR2 SYDVKM. Assay: immunoSEQ multiplex PCR; the TCRdb copy retains only in-frame clones and omits some. The table records around 2,000,000 clones, 85% to 95% of them present only once. V and J are TRBV28 and TRBJ2-5, with a possible D match to TRBD2 (5 bases). Specimen: naive CD4+ T cells sorted from blood. The subset was: CD45RA+ positively selected. This sequence originates from a man between 18 and 35 years old in good health. Here the CDR3 reads CASSFALASNIETQYF. CDR3 coding DNA: TGTGCCAGCAGTTTCGCGCTCGCTAGCAATATAGAGACCCAGTACTTC.